This T cell receptor (beta chain) originates from a study of PD-L1 blockade in urothelial cancer. Study details: At 6 weeks and at 3 weeks (second dose) after treatment start, blood was analyzed. Whole-study findings and limits: Tumor-associated clones in the blood of durable-benefit patients grew more at 3 weeks. Pretreatment clonality of the blood TCR repertoire below the median was predictive of superior survival.

Comments on this clone: The antigen is undetermined.

Measured with immunoSEQ multiplex PCR; TCRdb has only the in-frame clones, and not every one. Of about 52,000 clones in the sample, about 80% were seen once. CDR3 length: 12 residues. Trimming pared 2 bases from V and 7 bases from J, leaving 6 bases between. The germline V gene encodes CDR1 MDHEN and CDR2 SYDVKM. The time point: pretreatment peripheral blood. Patients in the study were battling locally advanced or metastatic urothelial carcinoma. The material was PBMCs, obtained around atezolizumab (anti-PD-L1) treatment. The genes are TRBV28 and TRBJ2-1, with TRBD1 as a possible D gene (5 bases). The clonotype was recovered from a man aged 50-60 years with urothelial cancer. The CDR3 region is CASSLDRNEQFF. The CDR3 DNA reads TGTGCCAGCAGTTTAGACAGAAATGAGCAGTTCTTC.